This TCR beta chain originates from a study of cytomegalovirus exposure and HLA in healthy donors (dated 2017 in TCRdb). Study-level background: In an earlier analysis of around 540 of the donors, less than 350 Gb of sequence data and 117 million unique TCR beta sequences from 150 million to 200 million T cells were reported. Among the approximately 400 genotyped donors, more than 70% belonged to the genetic ancestry cluster associated with self-reported Caucasian donors. Across some 400 genotyped donors of the cohort, an average of about 250,000 unique TCR beta nucleotide sequences per donor were sequenced, and approximately 19% of those sequences were non-productive. A separate validation cohort of 90 to 150 different subjects was used in addition to the roughly 640-subject first cohort. In the later analysis, no new phenotypic data were used to find candidate immune exposures; instead, reliance was placed on TCR beta sequences and their occurrence across donors. Alongside the repertoire data, information on donor age, sex, ethnicity and CMV serostatus was compiled. A later analysis re-examined previously published TCR beta repertoires from more than 600 donors and added high-resolution HLA genotyping to investigate patterns of TCR occurrence. A later genetic analysis took genome-wide SNP genotypes for about three fifths of the 666 donors and used that subset as a discovery cohort. The study aimed to test whether cataloging public T cell receptors could reveal signatures of past pathogen exposure. Because of strong linkage in the cohort, 5 or 6 DR-DQ haplotypes were treated as single units for association and clustering. An earlier analysis of 587 of the donors used high-throughput TCR beta sequencing to judge whether each TCR beta V gene segment behaved as functional or pseudogenic. An early release that covered roughly 600 HLA-typed donors contained about 290 gigabases of sequencing data and around 85 million unique TCR sequences. Typing coverage differed by locus: A, B, C, DRB1 and DQB1 were typed in roughly 629-630 donors, DQA1 in 522, DPA1 in around 610, and DPB1 in 472. High-throughput TCR immunosequencing, statistical association of individual TCRs with disease status, and machine learning were combined to predict cytomegalovirus infection status. Every discovery cohort repertoire had been produced on one sequencing platform. HLA typing included class I and class II loci at four-digit resolution. The T cell repertoires of 700 or so subjects were profiled by immunosequencing and related to cytomegalovirus serostatus. The paper's findings and limits, for the study overall: In vitro tests confirmed that a few of the cytomegalovirus-associated TCR beta chains recognize cytomegalovirus antigens. Compared with equally common non-associated chains, HLA-associated TCR beta chains in a later analysis were more clonally expanded and had lower generation probabilities. Because counts were too low, 15 or so rarely observed V segments, including chromosome 9 orphons, were excluded from the earlier analysis of some 590 of the donors. The presence/absence analyses assumed that sequencing depth was roughly uniform across donors, and that assumption may not be true. A later analysis reported that several top co-occurrence clusters appeared linked to parvovirus B19, influenza, CMV and Epstein-Barr virus. A further reported finding was that TCR beta sequences accurately predicted the HLA-A and HLA-B alleles for most subjects in the first cohort. The study listed 164 TCR beta chains as associated with cytomegalovirus. Most TCR sequences were seen in very few donors, while some public TCRs were found in many individuals. A cluster of highly shared sequence variants was judged likely to be a technical artifact of the sequencing pipeline. The authors suggested that the approach could potentially be generalized to other disease states and immunological phenotypes. Some IMGT-functional V segments, including TRBV6-2 and TRBV6-3, could not be distinguished by the 87-base-pair reads and were therefore excluded. In both the original and validation cohorts, the classifier was reported to diagnose cytomegalovirus status with high specificity and sensitivity. An association between a missense DCLRE1C variant and V-gene and J-gene trimming of TCR beta chains was found in a later genetic analysis and replicated in an independent cohort. According to a later analysis, most CMV-associated TCR beta chains appeared to be HLA-restricted, and the HLA associations seemed to be driven largely by CMV exposure. Compared with the roughly 700-donor mean, donors in an Asian-associated ancestry cluster had fewer N-insertions in productive TCRs, according to a later genetic analysis. At a false discovery rate of 0.05, a later analysis linked 16,951 TCR beta sequences to specific HLA alleles. In an earlier analysis of 450 to 750 of the donors, most TCR beta V segments appeared in productive rearrangements about 87% or about 30% of the time, broadly matching IMGT annotations. Linkage disequilibrium might explain the correlated functional status among segregating V segments, but an unknown experimental factor could not be excluded. CMV serostatus was the only immune exposure information available for the cohort. A later analysis found that TCR association rates varied across HLA loci, with DRB1 alleles showing the most associated TCRs and HLA-C alleles the fewest. Because HLA typing was missing for some donors at each locus, association tests included only the typed subset. In this cohort, only TCR beta chains were sequenced, and detectable features were limited by the absence of alpha or paired-chain data. When HLA alleles, especially DR and DQ, strongly co-occurred, TCR associations were difficult to assign to individual alleles.

The cohort comprised some 730 healthy bone marrow donors. At the time of sampling, every cohort member was nominally healthy, though immune exposures that went unrecorded were likely present. The donor was CMV seronegative and was included in the group of approximately 350 seronegative cohort members. Each donor provided a peripheral blood sample, and peripheral blood mononuclear cells were used for TCR beta sequencing. Genomic DNA extraction from the blood cell samples was performed with the Qiagen DNeasy Blood Extraction Kit. To prepare the library, the immunoSEQ multiplex PCR assay was applied. A mixture of 60 forward primers for TCR Vbeta segments and 13 reverse primers for TCR Jbeta segments was used in the multiplex PCR. A multiplex PCR assay on genomic DNA amplified the CDR3 region of rearranged TCR beta genes. The Illumina HiSeq System was used to sequence the amplified TCR beta libraries as 87-base-pair reads. The study's processing was this. A later analysis tallied about 77 million unique TCR beta chains across the 610 or so repertoires, and around 10 million of those chains were shared by two or more donors. A nearest-neighbor algorithm error-corrected the raw reads and collapsed the reads into unique sequences, merging closely related sequences to remove PCR and sequencing errors. CDR3 sequences were aligned to IMGT reference sequences to assign V, D and J gene segments. Each retained sequence needed at least a six-nucleotide match to both a V gene segment and a J gene segment. Rearrangements were classified as productive when the CDR3 lacked stop codons and remained in frame with V and J, and all other rearrangements were classified as non-productive. CDR3 was defined by IMGT convention, running from the second conserved V-encoded cysteine to the conserved J-encoded phenylalanine. Sequences without an unambiguous match to a single V gene segment were excluded from the earlier analysis of 450 to 650 of the donors. In an earlier analysis of several hundred of the donors, V segments were called functional above 56.7% productive rearrangements and were called segregating when the between-donor standard deviation exceeded 5%. A statistical classification framework was built to diagnose cytomegalovirus status from the catalog of TCR beta chain sequences. V and J gene assignment, in a later analysis, came from comparing TCR nucleotide sequences with IMGT/GENE-DB human TR gene sequences. A later analysis assigned CDR3 sequences and most-parsimonious VDJ recombination scenarios with the TCRdist pipeline. In a later analysis, every TCR beta chain was defined by the combination of its CDR3 amino acid sequence and its V-gene family, and reads without a unique V-gene family were dropped. In a later analysis, several hundred highly shared, low-generation-probability nucleotide sequences were removed to address suspected cross-contamination and a sequencing artifact. In a later analysis, a clonal expansion index for each public chain was calculated from normalized within-repertoire ranks of inferred template counts. A later analysis computed generation probabilities with a VDJ recombination model fitted to out-of-frame rearrangements, and checked the results against IGoR. In a later analysis, TCR-TCR, TCR-HLA and TCR-CMV co-occurrence was scored with hypergeometric tests, and a repertoire-size bias correction was applied to TCR pairs. In a later analysis, false discovery rates were estimated by permuting HLA or CMV assignments 20 times. In a later analysis, co-occurring TCRs were grouped using DBSCAN, and TCRdist sequence similarity was added for clustering within HLA-allele-positive subsets. Repertoires with fewer than 30,000 or more than 120,000 public chains were left out of co-occurrence clustering, as were about five repertoires with anomalous nucleotide sharing. TCRdb limited this immuneACCESS table to in-frame rearrangements with V and J called. A share of clones is missing; checked studies link under half to unresolved V genes, and the rest is unexplained. The D gene and trimming were derived from the DNA, and the V and J assignments and clone size from that table. The sample table shows tens of thousands of clones, and approximately 79% are seen once. Together, the top ten hold approximately 3.8% of the sample.

V and J are truncated by 8 bases and 1 base respectively, leaving an intervening sequence of 15 bases. Spanning cysteine to phenylalanine, the CDR3 consists of 14 amino acids. Solely the CDR3 DNA is kept, with 42 bases framed from the first base. From the germline V gene (reference sequence), CDR1 is MNHEY and CDR2 is SMNVEV. In regard to this clone: Its target antigen remains unknown. Base qualities are missing; no much larger clone stands one base away.

The V and J genes are TRBV27 and TRBJ2-7; TRBD1 is a weak D gene call, 6 bases matching. This receptor was taken from a woman in her thirties or forties in good health and CMV-seronegative. Sequencing input: PBMCs. The DNA sequence reads TGTGCCAGCTCCTATAGGGACACATCCTACGAGCAGTACTTC. It encodes CASSYRDTSYEQYF.